This T cell receptor (beta chain) derives from a study of CD8+ T cells in alopecia areata (dated by TCRdb to 2016 to 2018). As for the study more broadly: The treated patients, all with moderate-to-severe alopecia areata, were enrolled in an open-label pilot trial of oral tofacitinib given at 5 to 10 mg twice daily. Patients stayed on tofacitinib for 6 to 18 months and then had 6 months of follow-up off drug so that delayed response and recurrence could be assessed. To study T cell clonal expansion in alopecia areata, the researchers applied high-throughput TCRbeta sequencing to both the C3H/HeJ mouse model and human patients. In humans, TCRbeta sequencing was performed on scalp tissue and on sorted CD4+ and CD8+ peripheral blood T cells from healthy controls and from patients with patchy or totalis/universalis alopecia areata. Biopsies were taken from tofacitinib-treated patients at baseline and again at 4 and 24 weeks into treatment, and several of those patients also had a later scalp biopsy. Clonality in the scalp was compared among normal scalp (n=4), patchy alopecia areata scalp (n=8), and alopecia totalis/universalis scalp (n=8). The RNA source kit depended on sample type: the PAXgene miRNA kit for fixed scalp, the miRNeasy kit for PBMCs, and the RNeasy kit for mouse skin. Amplification of TCRbeta CDR3 regions was done by immunoSEQ multiplex PCR using 35 Vbeta forward primers and 13 Jbeta reverse primers.

What the authors observed across the whole study: TCR sequences shared between patients were less clear than in mice, possibly partly because of HLA diversity in the patient population. Lesional scalp, especially in alopecia totalis/universalis, showed higher clonality and more expanded CD8+ clones than normal scalp, suggesting antigenic drive. Unlike mouse skin, where gammadelta T cells dominate, normal human skin contains resident alphabeta T cells that get sequenced too, which complicates analysis of the scalp TCR repertoire.

Trimming accounts for 8 bases at V and 1 base at J, while the number of junction bases matched to no gene is 7. CDR1 is given as ENHRY and CDR2 as SYGVKD, both from the germline V gene. The CDR3 numbers 14 residues from cysteine through phenylalanine. Solely the CDR3 DNA is kept, with 42 bases framed from the first base. Preparation of the library involved the immunoSEQ multiplex PCR assay. RNA was extracted from all samples and reverse transcribed into cDNA, which served as template for TCR sequencing. First-strand cDNA was synthesized using SuperScript III with a 2:1 mix of oligo-dT and random hexamers. A synthetic immune receptor repertoire was used to gauge amplification bias, and whatever bias remained was removed computationally. Turning to the authors' computational methods: Raw reads were preprocessed to remove errors, and CDR3 was defined by IMGT conventions from the conserved cysteine to phenylalanine. Clonality was computed by normalizing Shannon entropy by log2 of the number of productive unique TCRs and subtracting the result from 1. Scalp TCRbeta sequences were cross-referenced with sorted blood CD4 and CD8 repertoires so that the CD4 or CD8 identity of scalp clones could be inferred. The table comes from immuneACCESS by way of TCRdb, which keeps in-frame sequences with V and J called. Part of the clones is missing from these tables; in studies checked, under half for an unresolved V gene and the rest for unknown reasons. Clonal size and the V and J genes are those of that table, whereas D and trimming came from the DNA. The sample table contains 100,000 to 150,000 clones; only one count was recorded for approximately 38% of them. The ten top clones hold roughly 3.2% of the sample.

Lesional scalp punch biopsies and peripheral blood were obtained from alopecia areata patients. PBMCs were isolated by density centrifugation and stained for CD3, CD4 and CD8, and CD4+ and CD8+ T cells were sorted on a FACSAria. On this clone: It lacks a known antigen. No per-base quality is available; no much larger clone lies one base away.

The sequencing input was CD4+ T cells sorted from blood. The chain was built from TRBV10-3 and TRBJ2-5; 7 nucleotides in the junction match TRBD1. This TCR derives from a human donor with alopecia areata. In nucleotides, the sequence is TGTGCCATCCGTTCGACAGGGTCCCAAGAGACCCAGTACTTC. It codes for CAIRSTGSQETQYF.